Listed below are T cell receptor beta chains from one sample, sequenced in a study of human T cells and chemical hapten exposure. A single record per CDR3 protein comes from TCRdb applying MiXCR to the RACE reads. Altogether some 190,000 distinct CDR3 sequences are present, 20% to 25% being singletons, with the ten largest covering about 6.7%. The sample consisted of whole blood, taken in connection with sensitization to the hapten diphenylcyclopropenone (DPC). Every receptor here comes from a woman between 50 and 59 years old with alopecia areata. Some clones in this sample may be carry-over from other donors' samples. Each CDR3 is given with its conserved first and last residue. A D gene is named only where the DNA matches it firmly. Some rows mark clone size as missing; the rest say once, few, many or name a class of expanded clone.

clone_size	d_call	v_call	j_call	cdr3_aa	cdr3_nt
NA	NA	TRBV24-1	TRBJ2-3	CATSDPRDSSTDTQYF	TGTGCCACCAGTGATCCGCGGGACAGTAGCACAGATACGCAGTATTTT
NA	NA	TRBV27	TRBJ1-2	CASTLAQGSNYGYTF	TGTGCCAGCACCCTGGCCCAAGGCTCTAACTATGGCTACACCTTC
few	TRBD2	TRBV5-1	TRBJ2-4	CASSLGLLAGDIQYF	TGCGCCAGCAGCTTGGGATTACTAGCGGGAGACATTCAGTACTTC
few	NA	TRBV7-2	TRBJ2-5	CASSPLTGYETQYF	TGTGCCAGCAGCCCTCTCACAGGGTACGAGACCCAGTACTTC
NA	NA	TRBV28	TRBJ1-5	CASSLLVRNQPQHF	TGTGCCAGCAGTTTATTAGTAAGGAATCAGCCCCAGCATTTT
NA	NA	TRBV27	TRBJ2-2	CASREGDHHRTGELFF	TGTGCCAGCAGGGAGGGGGACCACCACCGGACCGGGGAGCTGTTTTTT
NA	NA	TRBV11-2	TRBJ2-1	CASSLRPPHNEQFF	TGTGCCAGCAGCTTAAGGCCTCCACACAATGAGCAGTTCTTC
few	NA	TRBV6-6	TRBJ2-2	CASRREMNTGELFF	TGTGCCAGCAGACGAGAGATGAACACCGGGGAGCTGTTTTTT
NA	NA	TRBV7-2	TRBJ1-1	CASSFRGGGTEAFF	TGTGCCAGCAGCTTTAGGGGCGGAGGAACTGAAGCTTTCTTT
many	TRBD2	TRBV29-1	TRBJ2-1	CSVAAGASSDEQFF	TGCAGCGTTGCTGCGGGAGCCTCCAGCGATGAGCAGTTCTTC
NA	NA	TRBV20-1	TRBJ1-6	CSARSLSSYNSPLHF	TGCAGTGCTAGAAGCCTGAGCTCCTATAATTCACCCCTCCACTTT
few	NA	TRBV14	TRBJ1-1	CASSRSQNTEAFF	TGTGCCAGCAGCCGGTCACAGAACACTGAAGCTTTCTTT
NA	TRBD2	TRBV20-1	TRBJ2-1	CSAGRTSGRHNEQFF	TGCAGTGCTGGTCGGACTAGCGGGAGACACAATGAGCAGTTCTTC
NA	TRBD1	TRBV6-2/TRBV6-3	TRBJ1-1	CASSYPQDRGGTEAFF	TGTGCCAGCAGTTACCCTCAAGACAGGGGCGGAACTGAAGCTTTCTTT
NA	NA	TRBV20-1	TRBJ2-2	CSASAGAVRTGELFF	TGCAGTGCTAGTGCTGGGGCAGTAAGGACCGGGGAGCTGTTTTTT
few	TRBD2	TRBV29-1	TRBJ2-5	CSGTSGQETQYF	TGCAGCGGGACTAGCGGGCAAGAGACCCAGTACTTC
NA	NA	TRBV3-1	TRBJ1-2	CASSQVFRTREHYGYTF	TGTGCCAGCAGCCAAGTGTTCCGGACCAGGGAGCACTATGGCTACACCTTC
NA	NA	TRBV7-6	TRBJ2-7	CASSQDGPSYEQYF	TGTGCCAGCAGCCAGGACGGGCCCTCCTACGAGCAGTACTTC
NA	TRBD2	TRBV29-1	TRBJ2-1	CSVEGLAPTAYNEQFF	TGCAGCGTTGAGGGACTAGCGCCGACGGCGTACAATGAGCAGTTCTTC
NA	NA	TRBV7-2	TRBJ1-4	CASSLAFAGSRTTNEKLFF	TGTGCCAGCAGCTTAGCATTTGCAGGCTCCCGGACAACTAATGAAAAACTGTTTTTT
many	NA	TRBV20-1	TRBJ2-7	CSAANSMGRGEQYF	TGCAGTGCGGCAAACTCTATGGGACGGGGGGAGCAGTACTTC
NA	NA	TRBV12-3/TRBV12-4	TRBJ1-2	CASSFVNRDNGYTF	TGTGCCAGCAGTTTTGTCAACAGGGACAATGGCTACACCTTC
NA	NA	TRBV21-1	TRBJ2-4	CARGPDEANIQYF	TGTGCCAGGGGCCCAGACGAGGCGAACATTCAGTACTTC
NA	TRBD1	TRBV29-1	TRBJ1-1	CSVERQGRMNTEAFF	TGCAGCGTGGAGAGACAGGGCAGGATGAACACTGAAGCTTTCTTT
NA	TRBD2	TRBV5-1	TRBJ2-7	CASSLVASGRTVYEQYF	TGCGCCAGCAGCTTGGTGGCTAGCGGGAGGACAGTCTACGAGCAGTACTTC
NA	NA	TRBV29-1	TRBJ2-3	CSAASTVSTDTQYF	TGCAGCGCCGCGTCGACGGTTAGCACAGATACGCAGTATTTT
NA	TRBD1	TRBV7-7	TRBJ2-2	CASSRDRSGELFF	TGTGCTAGCAGTCGGGACAGGTCCGGGGAGCTGTTTTTT
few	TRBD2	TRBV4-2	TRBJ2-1	CASSQDRSVGTSGRGHRVF	TGTGCCAGCAGCCAAGATAGAAGCGTAGGGACTAGCGGGAGAGGGCACCGGGTCTTC
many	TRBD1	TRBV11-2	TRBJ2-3	CASRGLRGPTWIDTQYF	TGTGCCAGCAGGGGGCTCAGGGGGCCGACCTGGATCGATACGCAGTATTTT
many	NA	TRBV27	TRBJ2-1	CASSQVPLSYNEQFF	TGTGCCAGCAGTCAAGTACCACTCTCCTACAATGAGCAGTTCTTC
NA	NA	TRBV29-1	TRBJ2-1	CSVKGRLGNEQFF	TGCAGCGTCAAAGGGAGGCTGGGCAATGAGCAGTTCTTC
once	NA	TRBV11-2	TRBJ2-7	CASSLDAAGSYEQYF	TGTGCCAGCAGCTTAGATGCGGCGGGCTCCTACGAGCAGTACTTC
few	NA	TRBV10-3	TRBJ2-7	CAISPGVVSYEQYF	TGTGCCATCAGCCCCGGCGTAGTATCCTACGAGCAGTACTTC
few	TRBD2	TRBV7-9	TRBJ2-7	CASSLGGAGVPEQYF	TGTGCCAGCAGCTTAGGTGGTGCGGGAGTACCTGAGCAGTACTTC
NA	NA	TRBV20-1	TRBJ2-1	CSARSDWEQFF	TGCAGTGCTAGATCCGACTGGGAGCAGTTCTTC
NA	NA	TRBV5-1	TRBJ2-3	CASQEGDTQYF	TGCGCCAGCCAGGAGGGCGATACGCAGTATTTT
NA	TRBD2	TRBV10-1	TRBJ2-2	CASSATSGGLPGELFF	TGCGCCAGCAGTGCTACTAGCGGGGGCCTACCCGGGGAGCTGTTTTTT
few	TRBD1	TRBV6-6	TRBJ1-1	CASRRTGTGAEAFF	TGTGCCAGCAGAAGGACAGGGACCGGGGCTGAAGCTTTCTTT
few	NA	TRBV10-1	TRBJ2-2	CASQGEVGELFF	TGCGCCAGTCAGGGGGAGGTCGGGGAGCTGTTTTTT
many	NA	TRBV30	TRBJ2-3	CAWNPGTDTQYF	TGTGCCTGGAATCCTGGCACAGATACGCAGTATTTT
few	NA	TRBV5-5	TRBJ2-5	CASSLDMDGETQYF	TGTGCCAGCAGCCTGGACATGGACGGGGAGACCCAGTACTTC
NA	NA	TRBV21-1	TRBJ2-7	CARGPSGRHYEQYF	TGTGCCAGAGGGCCTAGCGGGAGGCACTACGAGCAGTACTTC
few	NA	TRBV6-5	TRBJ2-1	CASSYQSEQFF	TGTGCCAGCAGTTACCAGTCTGAGCAGTTCTTC
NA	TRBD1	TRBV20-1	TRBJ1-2	CSARSDRGLYYGYTF	TGCAGTGCTAGATCGGACAGGGGGCTGTACTATGGCTACACCTTC
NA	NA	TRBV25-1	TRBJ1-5	CASRADGSNQPQHF	TGTGCCAGCAGGGCAGACGGTAGCAATCAGCCCCAGCATTTT
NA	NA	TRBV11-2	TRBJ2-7	CASSLSASLEQYF	TGTGCCAGCAGCTTATCCGCGTCTCTCGAGCAGTACTTC
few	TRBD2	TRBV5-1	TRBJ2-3	CASSLFTSDSTDTQYF	TGCGCCAGCAGCTTGTTCACTAGCGACAGCACAGATACGCAGTATTTT